Listed below are T cell receptor beta chains from one sample, sequenced in a study of shared clonotypes between healthy human individuals. Sequencing used immunoSEQ multiplex PCR; TCRdb keeps in-frame clones, though not all of them. The table has approximately 1.5 million clones, about 98% seen once. Sequencing was performed on naive CD4+ T cells sorted from blood. These receptors were taken from a man between 25 and 39 years old in good health. CDR3s include the opening cysteine and the closing phenylalanine or tryptophan. D genes are given only for firm matches. Size is stated for part of the rows, as once, few or many counts, or as a class when the clone is expanded.

>TRBV28|.|TRBD1|TRBJ1-3
CASSSPGQGGNTIYF
TGTGCCAGCAGTTCCCCGGGACAGGGGGGAAACACCATATATTTT
>TRBV10-1|once|.|TRBJ2-7
CASSESTRGQGSINGEQYF
TGCGCCAGCAGTGAGTCGACTCGGGGGCAGGGGAGCATTAACGGCGAGCAGTACTTC
>TRBV4-2|.|.|TRBJ2-1
CASSQDPLQYSYNEQFF
TGTGCCAGCAGCCAAGACCCCTTACAGTACTCCTACAATGAGCAGTTCTTC
>TRBV2|.|TRBD2|TRBJ2-7
CASRTSGRNSEQYF
TGTGCCAGCCGGACTAGCGGGAGGAATTCCGAGCAGTACTTC
>TRBV18|.|.|TRBJ2-7
CASSPPGGYGQRQYF
TGTGCCAGCTCACCACCGGGGGGTTACGGTCAACGGCAGTACTTC
>TRBV5-4|.|.|TRBJ1-1
CASSREASEVTEAFF
TGTGCCAGCAGCCGGGAGGCATCGGAGGTCACTGAAGCTTTCTTT
>TRBV25-1|.|.|TRBJ2-7
CASSPGLTPRDF
TGTGCCAGCAGCCCGGGACTGACCCCAAGGGACTTC
>TRBV19|.|TRBD1|TRBJ2-1
CASSTDRDNEQFF
TGTGCCAGTAGTACGGACAGGGACAATGAGCAGTTCTTC
>TRBV5-1|once|.|TRBJ2-3
CASSLAGVTDTQYF
TGCGCCAGCAGCTTGGCGGGGGTCACAGATACGCAGTATTTT
>TRBV10-3|.|TRBD2|TRBJ2-3
CAISDPGLPHHLAQYF
TGTGCCATCAGTGACCCGGGACTACCGCATCACCTAGCGCAGTATTTT
>TRBV19|.|TRBD2|TRBJ2-2
CASSIRGRWAGELFF
TGTGCCAGTAGTATACGCGGGAGGTGGGCCGGGGAGCTGTTTTTT
>TRBV2|.|.|TRBJ2-3
CASSESPGAQYF
TGTGCCAGCAGTGAATCCCCTGGGGCGCAGTATTTT
>TRBV25-1|.|.|TRBJ2-7
CASSVREEDEQYF
TGTGCCAGCAGTGTGCGGGAAGAGGACGAGCAGTACTTC
>TRBV18|.|.|TRBJ1-1
CASSPKDTWVEAFF
TGTGCCAGCTCACCAAAGGACACTTGGGTGGAAGCTTTCTTT